This T cell receptor beta chain derives from a study of early T cells in non-severe SARS-CoV-2 infection. At the level of the study: The authors sequenced bulk RNA from unsorted whole blood, leaving chains unpaired.

Unique molecular identifiers were affixed to single, distinct cDNA molecules. TCRdb analysed the 5' RACE reads with MiXCR anew, one entry per CDR3 protein. Among roughly 54,000 distinct CDR3 sequences listed, around an eighth were seen once. This clonotype has a count of ten or more. The TCR comes from an adult who was a healthcare worker with PCR-confirmed SARS-CoV-2 infection or an uninfected control (not recorded which). Sample: whole blood.

CDR3 region: CASSQDQASEQFF. The CDR3 DNA follows: TGTGCCAGCAGCCAAGACCAGGCCAGTGAGCAGTTCTTC. The J gene is TRBJ2-1, the V gene TRBV5-4, with D unclear. The length of the CDR3 is 13 residues. Germline V CDR1 and CDR2: SGHNT, YYREEE (reference sequence). The V gene lost 4 bases and the J gene lost 9 bases, with 14 bases spanning the gap.